In this sample, the clone carrying this TCR beta chain turned up a few times. CDR3 length: 12 residues. Germline V lookup: CDR1 SQVTM, CDR2 ANQGSEA. The ends were cut back, 6 bases at V and 2 bases at J, with 9 bases in the middle. The entry originates in a study of T cells in Graves' hyperthyroidism and ophthalmopathy. Using RNA transcripts as the source, TCR beta CDR3 regions were amplified. Initially, a first-round RT-PCR of the TCR CDR3 employed the HTBI primer set. TCRdb passed the multiplex PCR reads through MiXCR, listing each CDR3 protein once. The sample shows over 550,000 distinct CDR3 sequences, over 15% of them seen only once.

Material: blood. The TCR comes from a woman under 30 with Graves' hyperthyroidism. V usage is TRBV29-1 and J usage is TRBJ2-3; D is undetermined. CDR3 coding DNA: TGCAGCGTCCAGCCCAACACAGATACGCAGTATTTT. Its translation is CSVQPNTDTQYF.